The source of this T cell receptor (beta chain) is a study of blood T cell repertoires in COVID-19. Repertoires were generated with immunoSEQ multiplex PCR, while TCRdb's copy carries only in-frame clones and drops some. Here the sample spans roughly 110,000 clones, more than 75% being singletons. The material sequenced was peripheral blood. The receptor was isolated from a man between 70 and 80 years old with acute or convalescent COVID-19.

The CDR3 loop is CASSGGHVTYEQYF. In nucleotides, the CDR3 is TGTGCCAGCAGTGGGGGACACGTAACCTACGAGCAGTACTTC. This rearrangement joins TRBV28 to TRBJ2-7; D perhaps matches TRBD1 (6 bases). Trimming took 5 bases from V and 2 from J, leaving 13 bases between them. This CDR3 spans 14 amino acids. Per germline, CDR1 MDHEN and CDR2 SYDVKM.